This T cell receptor beta chain was recovered during a study of cytomegalovirus exposure and HLA in healthy donors listed by TCRdb under 2017. About the study as a whole: The 666 repertoires of the first cohort and the roughly 120 validation repertoires were produced on the same platform, according to a later analysis. The aim of the study was to test whether cataloging public T cell receptors could identify signatures of past pathogen exposure. In addition to the first cohort of approximately 670 subjects, a separate validation cohort of around 110 different subjects was used. To predict cytomegalovirus infection status, the study brought together high-throughput TCR immunosequencing, statistical association of individual TCRs with disease status, and machine learning.

Preparation of the library involved the immunoSEQ multiplex PCR assay. From the authors' description of their analysis: A statistical classification framework was built for diagnosing cytomegalovirus status from the catalog of TCR beta chain sequences. TCRdb stores this immuneACCESS table with in-frame sequences only. Part of the clones is absent; in the studies checked, under half of the shortfall reflects unresolved V genes, and no reason is known for the rest. D and trimming were read from the DNA, whereas the V and J calls and clone size are those reported in that table. The sample data list tens of thousands of clones, and about 94% of these were observed just once. The ten largest clonotypes hold under 1.5% of the sample. Separate from the approximately 670-subject first cohort, the validation cohort of about 120 subjects was the group to which the donors belonged. Beyond this particular receptor, the publication reports: In the study, about 150 TCR beta chains were listed as associated with cytomegalovirus. The classifier was reported to diagnose cytomegalovirus status with high specificity and sensitivity in both the original and validation cohorts. A later analysis lacked HLA typing for the validation cohort, so it scored co-occurrence in that cohort across all 120 or so repertoires. In vitro tests confirmed that a few of the cytomegalovirus-associated TCR beta chains recognize cytomegalovirus antigens. Most TCR sequences were observed very rarely across donors, whereas some public TCRs were present in many individuals. Subsequent analysis determined that TCRs grouped into clusters in the first cohort also showed a tendency toward co-occurrence across the roughly 130 validation repertoires, and 94% of cluster scores exceeded 0. The authors suggested that the approach could potentially be generalized to other disease states and immunological phenotypes.

From a lookup of the germline V gene, CDR1 and CDR2 are SGHRS and YFSETQ. Including cysteine and phenylalanine, the CDR3 has 16 amino acids. The only DNA kept is the CDR3, 48 bases in frame from the first base. V ends up 0 bases short and J 2 bases short, with an unmatched junction base count of 4. On this clone itself: It has no known antigen specificity. Per-nucleotide qualities are absent, and no much larger clonotype sits a single base away.

The chain is encoded by TRBV5-1 joined to TRBJ2-3; the junction holds 9 bases that match TRBD1. The sequenced sample was PBMCs. The receptor's source is a young man in good health and CMV-seropositive. The CDR3 region: CASSLGTGATTDTQYF. Here is the DNA: TGCGCCAGCAGCTTGGGGACAGGGGCTACCACAGATACGCAGTATTTT.